This TCR beta chain was captured in a study of cytomegalovirus exposure and HLA in healthy donors. Study-level information: Genotyping of 400 or so donors showed that 80% to 85% belonged to the Caucasian-associated ancestry cluster.

Whole-study results and caveats: Most subjects had HLA-A and HLA-B alleles reportedly predicted accurately by TCR beta sequences. Indistinguishability led to the exclusion of some V segments, TRBV6-2 and TRBV6-3 included.

V was cut by 4 bases and J by 9 bases, with 17 bases left in between. There are 14 residues in the CDR3. CDR1 is SGDLS, CDR2 YYNGEE, per germline. PCR used 60 Vbeta primers and 13 Jbeta primers. Produced via immunoSEQ multiplex PCR; TCRdb's table is partial and in-frame only. The sample lists 70,000 to 95,000 clones; 70% to 80% were seen once. Concerning this clone itself: What it recognizes is unknown.

The sequenced material came from PBMCs. The sequence came from a human donor in good health. V is TRBV9 and J is TRBJ2-1, with a possible D match to TRBD1 (5 bases). The CDR3 DNA follows: TGTGCCAGCAGCCTACACGGTGGGGCCGGTGAGCAGTTCTTC. It is translated as CASSLHGGAGEQFF.